This T cell receptor beta chain was recovered during a study of blood T cell repertoires in COVID-19. Study summary: Sources were T cells, B-cell-depleted T cells, or PBMCs; the material itself was cDNA or gDNA.

CDR1 is SGHAT and CDR2 is FQNNGV in the germline V gene. This CDR3 is built from 17 residues. Trimming at V came to 2 bases and at J to 0 bases, leaving 9 bases not matched to a gene. Assay used: immunoSEQ multiplex PCR; TCRdb lists only in-frame clones, some missing. This sample yields approximately 230,000 clones, of which just over 85% are seen a single time; about 2.2% belongs to the top ten. Sequencing was done on a sample of peripheral blood. The J gene is TRBJ2-7, the V gene TRBV11-2; TRBD1 matches at 8 bases. The origin of this receptor is a man aged 25 to 40 who had recovered from COVID-19. The CDR3 nucleotides are TGTGCCAGCAGCTTAAATCCTGGACAGGGAGCCTCCTACGAGCAGTACTTC. This sequence encodes CASSLNPGQGASYEQYF.